This is a list of T cell receptor beta chains from one sample in a study of cytomegalovirus exposure and HLA in healthy donors. Generated by immunoSEQ multiplex PCR, the TCRdb table keeps only in-frame clones and is missing some. Among some 150,000 clones listed, around three fifths were seen once. Sample: PBMCs. Receptors were obtained from a woman aged 25 to 39 in good health and CMV-seropositive. Both conserved end residues are part of each CDR3.

J gene: TRBJ1-1
V gene: TRBV7-9
CDR3 protein: CASSIASQGLGAFF

J gene: TRBJ1-5
V gene: TRBV15
CDR3 protein: CATSGGGAPQPQHF

J gene: TRBJ2-6
V gene: TRBV4-1
CDR3 protein: CASSQDDRGPPAGANVLTF

J gene: TRBJ2-7
V gene: TRBV21-1
CDR3 protein: CASSAASRDPGQGIVEQYF

J gene: TRBJ1-2
V gene: TRBV27
CDR3 protein: CASSLFRDTLGGYTF

J gene: TRBJ1-1
V gene: TRBV11-3
CDR3 protein: CASSLGGQGADTEAFF

J gene: TRBJ2-5
V gene: TRBV10-3
CDR3 protein: CATTGGAQETQYF

J gene: TRBJ2-1
V gene: TRBV19
CDR3 protein: CASSPTGGSYNEQFF

J gene: TRBJ1-1
V gene: TRBV2
CDR3 protein: CASSAQEGTEAFF

J gene: TRBJ2-7
V gene: TRBV27
CDR3 protein: CASSFTTGIYEQYF

J gene: TRBJ2-7
V gene: TRBV5-1
CDR3 protein: CASTAPGEQYF

J gene: TRBJ2-3
V gene: TRBV7-6
CDR3 protein: CASSRTGGRLTDTQYF

J gene: TRBJ2-3
V gene: TRBV12-5
CDR3 protein: CASGTGQGARCTDTQYF

J gene: TRBJ1-2
V gene: TRBV10-3
CDR3 protein: CAAGSTGLGGYTF

J gene: TRBJ2-5
V gene: TRBV18
CDR3 protein: CASSPRGQGLQETQYF

J gene: TRBJ2-2
V gene: TRBV10-3
CDR3 protein: CAISAIQGRGTGELFF

J gene: .
V gene: TRBV29-1
CDR3 protein: CSAGTGGSGGRAVEQYF

J gene: TRBJ2-1
V gene: TRBV6-5
CDR3 protein: CASSYGDRGHEQFF

J gene: TRBJ2-5
V gene: TRBV2
CDR3 protein: CASLILLVGVETQYF

J gene: TRBJ2-2
V gene: TRBV2
CDR3 protein: CASSVRFTTGELFF

J gene: TRBJ1-2
V gene: TRBV5-1
CDR3 protein: CASRLTNYGYTF

J gene: TRBJ2-7
V gene: TRBV18
CDR3 protein: CASSPRAGGREEQYF

J gene: TRBJ2-2
V gene: TRBV19
CDR3 protein: CASKAGQRATGELFF

J gene: TRBJ2-7
V gene: TRBV6-4
CDR3 protein: CASSPDRSSYEQYF

J gene: TRBJ1-2
V gene: TRBV5-4
CDR3 protein: CASSGTGGKDGYTF

J gene: TRBJ1-6
V gene: TRBV9
CDR3 protein: CASSVNRDSSYNSPLHF

J gene: TRBJ2-7
V gene: TRBV4-2
CDR3 protein: CASSQVGTSGSYEQYF

J gene: TRBJ2-3
V gene: TRBV27
CDR3 protein: CASSPTWDRDTDTQYF

J gene: TRBJ2-3
V gene: TRBV5-6
CDR3 protein: CASCRGTTDTQYF

J gene: TRBJ1-1
V gene: TRBV28
CDR3 protein: CASSLVALMNTEAFF

J gene: TRBJ2-3
V gene: TRBV11-3
CDR3 protein: CASSPKGLDTQYF

J gene: TRBJ2-2
V gene: TRBV27
CDR3 protein: CASSFQHSTGELFF

J gene: .
V gene: TRBV23-1
CDR3 protein: CASSPGGVLPYEQYF

J gene: TRBJ2-5
V gene: TRBV7-9
CDR3 protein: CASSPGQGPASWYF

J gene: TRBJ1-4
V gene: TRBV6-5
CDR3 protein: CASRRSGGSGEKLFF

J gene: TRBJ1-5
V gene: TRBV2
CDR3 protein: CASSDTGYHQPQHF

J gene: TRBJ2-1
V gene: TRBV9
CDR3 protein: CASNRGSGFVEQFF

J gene: TRBJ2-5
V gene: TRBV7-9
CDR3 protein: CASSAIGQPQETQYF

J gene: TRBJ1-6
V gene: TRBV25-1
CDR3 protein: CASSEYGRGRSPLHF

J gene: TRBJ1-6
V gene: TRBV2
CDR3 protein: CASNKNRANSPLHF

J gene: TRBJ2-3
V gene: TRBV20-1
CDR3 protein: CSATVGDSQHF

J gene: TRBJ2-7
V gene: TRBV28
CDR3 protein: CASSRTGSRNEQYF

J gene: TRBJ2-5
V gene: TRBV11-3
CDR3 protein: CASKSGETQYF

J gene: TRBJ1-2
V gene: TRBV6-5
CDR3 protein: CASSFLSPDGGYTF

J gene: TRBJ2-7
V gene: TRBV7-9
CDR3 protein: CASSYREGPFDEQYF

J gene: TRBJ2-2
V gene: TRBV6-5
CDR3 protein: CASSYLQGAGGELFF

J gene: TRBJ2-3
V gene: TRBV18
CDR3 protein: CASSPEADTQYF

J gene: TRBJ1-4
V gene: TRBV27
CDR3 protein: CASSLGVATNEKLFF

J gene: TRBJ1-4
V gene: TRBV28
CDR3 protein: CASTETGGDEKLFF

J gene: TRBJ1-4
V gene: TRBV6-1
CDR3 protein: CASSVRVDEKLFF

J gene: TRBJ2-2
V gene: TRBV4-2
CDR3 protein: CASSQEWDRINTGELFF

J gene: TRBJ1-5
V gene: TRBV6-5
CDR3 protein: CASSSHRDRPNQPQHF

J gene: TRBJ1-3
V gene: TRBV5-1
CDR3 protein: CASSARTGGGNTIYF

J gene: TRBJ1-6
V gene: TRBV6-1
CDR3 protein: CASTYEGAYNSPLHF

J gene: TRBJ2-7
V gene: TRBV10-2
CDR3 protein: CASSEGETYEQYF